The T cell receptor (beta chain) described here comes from a study of T cell responses to AZD1222 COVID-19 vaccine. As to this clone: As yet, its antigen is unknown.

Overall study results and limits: Reports say nearly half of spike-specific TCRs go after unmutated variant regions. Baseline serostatus was positive in only a handful of AZD1222 recipients. Repertoire collection took place solely once the T cell response had peaked. Donors were mostly white British, more females; clonal diversity possibly underestimated.

Some clones are missing from TCRdb's copy, which holds only in-frame ones; the method was immunoSEQ multiplex PCR. The profile covers about 170,000 clones, with roughly 92% appearing a single time and 1.5% to 2% taken by the ten largest. Sequencing used peripheral blood, obtained on day 0 of AZD1222 vaccination. The clonotype was recovered from an adult in good health.

CDR3 amino acids: CASSDRTGLESPLHF. The DNA of the CDR3 is TGTGCCAGCAGCGACCGGACAGGGCTTGAATCACCCCTCCACTTT. V is TRBV11-2 and J is TRBJ1-6; the match to TRBD1 covers 8 bases. CDR3 size: 15 residues. Germline assignment: CDR1 SGHAT and CDR2 FQNNGV. The junction had 10 bases not matched to a gene; V was cut back by 5 bases and J by 10 bases.